Listed below are T cell receptor beta chains from one sample, sequenced in a study of blood T cell repertoires in COVID-19. Method: immunoSEQ multiplex PCR; TCRdb's copy keeps in-frame clones and lacks some. The table has around 30,000 clones, about two thirds seen once; the top ten hold less than 20%. Sequencing used peripheral blood. These TCRs come from a human donor in a cohort sampled during active COVID-19. Each CDR3 is given with its conserved first and last residue. The D gene is left open where the match is weak. Only part of the rows carry a size: once, few, many, or a class if the clone is expanded.

len | d_gene | abundance | j_gene | v_gene | CDR3aa | CDR3nt
16 | NA | NA | TRBJ1-2 | TRBV13 | CASSLAGSQGGYGYTF | TGTGCCAGCAGCTTGGCCGGGTCCCAAGGGGGCTATGGCTACACCTTC
15 | NA | few | TRBJ2-3 | TRBV6-5 | CASSYSGLSTDTQYF | TGTGCCAGCAGTTACTCGGGACTCAGCACAGATACGCAGTATTTT
14 | NA | NA | TRBJ2-7 | TRBV19 | CASSIGTRAYEQYF | TGTGCCAGTAGTATAGGAACTCGGGCCTACGAGCAGTACTTC
16 | TRBD1 | NA | TRBJ2-7 | TRBV11-2 | CASSLVFRDRSYEQYF | TGTGCCAGCAGCTTAGTGTTCCGGGACAGGTCCTACGAGCAGTACTTC
12 | NA | NA | TRBJ2-7 | TRBV2 | CASGRSGYEQYF | TGTGCCAGCGGGAGGTCGGGCTACGAGCAGTACTTC
13 | NA | NA | TRBJ2-7 | TRBV6-6 | CASSSPQAYEQYF | TGTGCCAGCAGCTCTCCACAGGCCTACGAGCAGTACTTC
15 | TRBD2 | once | TRBJ2-3 | TRBV7-2 | CASSFILAGEDTQYF | TGTGCCAGCAGCTTTATATTAGCGGGAGAAGATACGCAGTATTTT
12 | NA | NA | TRBJ1-2 | TRBV6-6 | CASRPTGYGYTF | TGTGCCAGCAGACCGACGGGCTATGGCTACACCTTC
15 | TRBD2 | NA | TRBJ2-1 | TRBV7-8 | CASSPKRGGYNEQFF | TGTGCCAGCAGCCCCAAGCGGGGGGGTTACAATGAGCAGTTCTTC
13 | NA | NA | TRBJ2-7 | TRBV7-2 | CASSMQGFREQYF | TGTGCCAGCAGCATGCAGGGGTTTCGCGAGCAGTACTTC
15 | TRBD2 | once | TRBJ2-1 | TRBV5-5 | CASSRLAGGHNEQFF | TGTGCCAGCAGCCGCCTAGCGGGGGGCCACAATGAGCAGTTCTTC
16 | TRBD2 | NA | TRBJ2-1 | TRBV28 | CASSGGSSRSYNEQFF | TGTGCCAGCAGTGGCGGGAGCAGTAGGTCCTACAATGAGCAGTTCTTC
15 | NA | NA | TRBJ2-1 | TRBV6-5 | CASSSLAGSINEQFF | TGTGCCAGCAGTTCGCTCGCCGGGTCGATCAATGAGCAGTTCTTC
14 | NA | NA | TRBJ1-3 | TRBV11-2 | CASSLGLGSNTIYF | TGTGCCAGCAGCTTGGGGTTAGGGAGCAACACCATATATTTT